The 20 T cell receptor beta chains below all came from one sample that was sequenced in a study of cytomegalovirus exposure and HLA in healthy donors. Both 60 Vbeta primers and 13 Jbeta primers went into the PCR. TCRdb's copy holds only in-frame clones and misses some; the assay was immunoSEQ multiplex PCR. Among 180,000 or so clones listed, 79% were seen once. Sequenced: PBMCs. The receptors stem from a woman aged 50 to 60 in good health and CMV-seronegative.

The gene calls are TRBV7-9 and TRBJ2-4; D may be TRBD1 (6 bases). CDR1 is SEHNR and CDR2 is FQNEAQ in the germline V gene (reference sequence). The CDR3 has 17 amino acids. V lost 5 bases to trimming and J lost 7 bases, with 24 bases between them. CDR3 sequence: CASSPTWRAGVENIQYF. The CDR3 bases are TGTGCCAGCAGCCCAACGTGGCGGGCAGGGGTCGAGAACATTCAGTACTTC.

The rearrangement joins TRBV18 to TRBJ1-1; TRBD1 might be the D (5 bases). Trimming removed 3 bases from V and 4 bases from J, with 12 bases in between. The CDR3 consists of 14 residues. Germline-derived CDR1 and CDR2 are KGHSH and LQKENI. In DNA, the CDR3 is TGTGCCAGCTCACCCCAGGGCCTGAGCACTGAAGCTTTCTTT. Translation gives CASSPQGLSTEAFF.

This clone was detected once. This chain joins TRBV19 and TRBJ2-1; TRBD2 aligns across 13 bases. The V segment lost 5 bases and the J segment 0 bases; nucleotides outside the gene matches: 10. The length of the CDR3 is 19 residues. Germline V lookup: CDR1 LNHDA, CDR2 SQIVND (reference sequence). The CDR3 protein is CASSPRLAGGTSSYNEQFF. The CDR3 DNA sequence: TGTGCCAGTAGTCCAAGACTAGCGGGGGGCACGAGCTCCTACAATGAGCAGTTCTTC.

The CDR3 region has the DNA TGTGCCAGCAGCAAAGTGTCCAGCGGGAGGGCAACTAGCACAGATACGCAGTATTTT. It is translated as CASSKVSSGRATSTDTQYF. The J gene is TRBJ2-3, the V gene TRBV21-1; the table's D call, TRBD2, was not checked against the DNA. TRBV21-1 is flagged as a pseudogene. This CDR3 has 19 residues.

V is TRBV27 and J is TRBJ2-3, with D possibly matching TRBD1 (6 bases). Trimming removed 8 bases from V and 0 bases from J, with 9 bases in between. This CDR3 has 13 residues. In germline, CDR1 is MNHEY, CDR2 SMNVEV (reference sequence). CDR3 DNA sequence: TGTGCCAGCGGGGGCTTAAGCACAGATACGCAGTATTTT. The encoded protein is CASGGLSTDTQYF.

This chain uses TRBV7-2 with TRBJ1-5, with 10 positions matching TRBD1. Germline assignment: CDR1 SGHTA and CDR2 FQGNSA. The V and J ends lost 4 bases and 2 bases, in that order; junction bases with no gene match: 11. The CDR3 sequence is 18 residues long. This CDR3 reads CASSSSRDRGIGNQPQHF. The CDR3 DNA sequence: TGTGCCAGCAGCTCGTCCCGGGACAGGGGAATAGGCAATCAGCCCCAGCATTTT.

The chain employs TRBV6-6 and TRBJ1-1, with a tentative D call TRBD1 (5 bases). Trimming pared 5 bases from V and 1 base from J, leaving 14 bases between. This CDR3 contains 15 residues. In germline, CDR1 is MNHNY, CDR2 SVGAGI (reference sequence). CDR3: CASSPYPTANTEAFF. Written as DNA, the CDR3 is TGTGCCAGCAGTCCATACCCGACAGCGAACACTGAAGCTTTCTTT.

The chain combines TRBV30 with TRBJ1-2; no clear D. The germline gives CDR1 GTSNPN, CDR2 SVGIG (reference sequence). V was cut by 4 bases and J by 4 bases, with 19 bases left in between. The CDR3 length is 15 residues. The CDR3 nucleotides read TGTGCCTGGACTAGGAACTTGGGAGGCAGCTATGGCTACACCTTC. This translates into CAWTRNLGGSYGYTF.

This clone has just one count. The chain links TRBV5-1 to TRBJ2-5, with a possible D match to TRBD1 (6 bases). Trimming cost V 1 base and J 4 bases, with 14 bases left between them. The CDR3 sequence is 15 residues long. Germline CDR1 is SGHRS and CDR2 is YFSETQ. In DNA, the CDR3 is TGCGCCAGCAGCTTGTCGGCAGGGGCGACAGAGACCCAGTACTTC. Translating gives CASSLSAGATETQYF.

CDR3 nucleotides: TGTGCCAGTATGGTACAGGGAGGGACCGGGGAGCTGTTTTTT. Its translation: CASMVQGGTGELFF. The chain joins TRBV19 to TRBJ2-2; weak D call: TRBD2 (7 bases). The CDR3 loop spans 14 amino acids. With 7 bases removed from V and 5 bases from J, the gap between germline ends came to 14 bases. Germline V gene data show CDR1 as LNHDA and CDR2 as SQIVND (reference sequence).

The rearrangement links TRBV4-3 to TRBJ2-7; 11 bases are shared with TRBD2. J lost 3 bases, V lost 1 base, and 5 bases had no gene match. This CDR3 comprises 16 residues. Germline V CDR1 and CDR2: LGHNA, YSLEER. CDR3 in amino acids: CASSQVKGTSGYEQYF. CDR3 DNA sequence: TGCGCCAGCAGCCAAGTCAAAGGGACTAGCGGCTACGAGCAGTACTTC.

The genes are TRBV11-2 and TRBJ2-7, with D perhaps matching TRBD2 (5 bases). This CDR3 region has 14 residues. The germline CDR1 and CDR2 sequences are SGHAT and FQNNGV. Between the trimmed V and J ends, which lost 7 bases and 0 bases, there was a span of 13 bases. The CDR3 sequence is CASTRTANSYEQYF. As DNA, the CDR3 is TGTGCCAGCACCAGGACTGCTAACTCCTACGAGCAGTACTTC.

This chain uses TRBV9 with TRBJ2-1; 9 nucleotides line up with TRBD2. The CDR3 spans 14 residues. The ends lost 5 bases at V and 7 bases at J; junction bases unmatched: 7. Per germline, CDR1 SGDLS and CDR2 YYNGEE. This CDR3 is CASRGSGSWNEQFF. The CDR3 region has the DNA TGTGCCAGCAGAGGTAGCGGGAGCTGGAATGAGCAGTTCTTC.

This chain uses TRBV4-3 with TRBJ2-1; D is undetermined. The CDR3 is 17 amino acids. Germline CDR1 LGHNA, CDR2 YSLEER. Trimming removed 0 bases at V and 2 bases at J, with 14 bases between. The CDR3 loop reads CASSQDLPVSTYNEQFF. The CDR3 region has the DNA TGCGCCAGCAGCCAAGATCTCCCAGTTTCAACCTACAATGAGCAGTTCTTC.

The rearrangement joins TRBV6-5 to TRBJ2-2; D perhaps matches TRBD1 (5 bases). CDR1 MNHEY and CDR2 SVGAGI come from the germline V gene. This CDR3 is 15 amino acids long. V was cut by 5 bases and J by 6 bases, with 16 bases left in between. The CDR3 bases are TGTGCCAGCAGTACCGGTGGGGCAAGGGCCGGGGAGCTGTTTTTT. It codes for CASSTGGARAGELFF.

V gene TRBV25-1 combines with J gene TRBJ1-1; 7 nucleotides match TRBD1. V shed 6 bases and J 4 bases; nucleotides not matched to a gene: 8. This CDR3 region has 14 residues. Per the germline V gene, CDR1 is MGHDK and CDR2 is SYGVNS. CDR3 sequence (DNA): TGTGCCAGCAGACCCGACAGGGCAAGCACTGAAGCTTTCTTT. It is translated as CASRPDRASTEAFF.

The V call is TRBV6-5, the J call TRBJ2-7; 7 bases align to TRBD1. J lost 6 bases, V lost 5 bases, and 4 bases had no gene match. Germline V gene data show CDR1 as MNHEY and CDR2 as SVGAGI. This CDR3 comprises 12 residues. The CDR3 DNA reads TGTGCCAGCAGTACGGGACAGCGCGAGCAGTACTTC. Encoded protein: CASSTGQREQYF.

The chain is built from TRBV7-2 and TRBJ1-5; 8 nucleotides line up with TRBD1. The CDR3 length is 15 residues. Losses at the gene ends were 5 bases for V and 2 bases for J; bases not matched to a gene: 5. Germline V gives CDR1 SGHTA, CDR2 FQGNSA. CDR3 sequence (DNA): TGTGCCAGCAGCCCGCAGGGGGCCCGCAATCAGCCCCAGCATTTT. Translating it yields CASSPQGARNQPQHF.

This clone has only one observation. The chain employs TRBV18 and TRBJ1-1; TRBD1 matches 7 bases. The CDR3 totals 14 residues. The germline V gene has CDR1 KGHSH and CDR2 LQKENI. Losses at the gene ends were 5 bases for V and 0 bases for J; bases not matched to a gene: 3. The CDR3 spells CASSVDRLNTEAFF. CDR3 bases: TGTGCCAGCTCAGTGGACAGGTTGAACACTGAAGCTTTCTTT.

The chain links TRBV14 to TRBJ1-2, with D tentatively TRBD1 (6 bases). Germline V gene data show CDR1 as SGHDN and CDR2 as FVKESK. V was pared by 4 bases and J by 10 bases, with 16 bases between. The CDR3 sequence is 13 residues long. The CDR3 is CASSLRRGGTYTF. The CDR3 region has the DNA TGTGCCAGCAGCCTCCGCCGGGGGGGCACCTACACCTTC.